This T cell receptor (beta chain) was identified in a study of blood T cell repertoires in COVID-19. Study overall: T cells, B-cell-depleted T cells, or PBMCs provided the cDNA or gDNA that served as material.

The V gene end was trimmed by 3 bases and the J gene end by 0 bases; junction bases not matched to a gene: 16. The V gene's germline CDR1 is MNHEY and CDR2 SMNVEV (reference sequence). The length of the CDR3 is 20 residues. TCRdb's table, derived via immunoSEQ multiplex PCR, lists solely in-frame clones and lacks some. The sample holds 150,000 to 200,000 clones, 80% to 90% seen once. This rearrangement joins TRBV27 to TRBJ2-7; 11 bases are shared with TRBD1. The source material was peripheral blood. This receptor was taken from a man younger than 35 with active or convalescent COVID-19. The CDR3 region is CASSFSRAGQGAFGSYEQYF. DNA for the CDR3: TGTGCCAGCAGTTTTTCTAGGGCAGGACAGGGGGCTTTCGGCTCCTACGAGCAGTACTTC.